One T cell receptor beta chain is described in this entry. The antigen is unknown. These data come from a study of cytomegalovirus exposure and HLA in healthy donors. Trimming stripped 7 bases from V and 6 bases from J, with 24 bases between. CDR1 and CDR2 (germline): MRHNA, SNTAGT. The CDR3 totals 17 residues. Notes on the study in general: Per a later analysis, HLA-associated TCR beta chains showed more clonal expansion than other, equally common TCR beta chains. One cluster of highly shared sequence variants probably arose as a sequencing artifact. The authors later linked a missense DCLRE1C variant to TCR beta V- and J-gene trimming. Investigators reported over 150 TCR beta chains as tied to cytomegalovirus.

PCR was performed using 60 Vbeta and 13 Jbeta primers. Generated by immunoSEQ multiplex PCR, the TCRdb table keeps only in-frame clones and is missing some. Of about 100,000 clones detected, 75% to 85% appear once; the ten largest clones hold 3% to 4%. The V gene is TRBV6-4, the J gene TRBJ1-4; D ambiguous. This TCR came from a woman between 35 and 50 years old in good health and CMV-seronegative. What was sequenced was PBMCs. The DNA for the CDR3 is TGTGCCAGCAAAAGGCGGCCTCCCCCCGGAGCGGATGAAAAACTGTTTTTT. Its translation is CASKRRPPPGADEKLFF.